This T cell receptor beta chain is drawn from a study of CD4 T cells in relation to SARS-CoV-2 and coronaviruses. Study summary: PBMCs were cultured with antigen for roughly nine days before TCR beta sequencing. Controls used an HIV-1 Nef peptide pool or no peptide.

Before the COVID-19 pandemic, during about 2011-2019, CD4+ T cells were taken from unexposed donors. CD4+ T cells were isolated from the cells after around eleven days of culture. Cells permitting, SARS-CoV-2 S/N and four cold-coronavirus spikes were tested on unexposed-donor CD4+ T cells. CDR1 LNHDA and CDR2 SQIVND come from the germline V gene (reference sequence). CDR3 size: 11 residues. The V gene lost 6 bases and the J gene lost 4 bases, with 4 bases spanning the gap. For this clone: Its antigen is unidentified.

Points from the study as a whole: Samples before the pandemic and after infection were not matched within any donor.

Some clones are missing from TCRdb's copy, which holds only in-frame ones; the method was immunoSEQ multiplex PCR. The profile covers over 15,000 clones, with roughly 77% appearing a single time and roughly 30% taken by the ten largest. The sequenced material came from CD4+ T cells from PBMCs, cultured in vitro. The receptor's source is a human donor in good health. The genes are TRBV19 and TRBJ2-1, with D unresolved. This CDR3 is CASRAYNEQFF. Written as DNA, the CDR3 is TGTGCCAGTAGGGCGTACAATGAGCAGTTCTTC. The variable domain in full, completed from reference TRBV19 and TRBJ2-1, reads DGGITQSPKYLFRKEGQNVTLSCEQNLNHDAMYWYRQDPGQGLRLIYYSQIVNDFQKGDIAEGYSVSREKKESFPLTVTSAQKNPTAFYLCASRAYNEQFFGPGTRLTVL.